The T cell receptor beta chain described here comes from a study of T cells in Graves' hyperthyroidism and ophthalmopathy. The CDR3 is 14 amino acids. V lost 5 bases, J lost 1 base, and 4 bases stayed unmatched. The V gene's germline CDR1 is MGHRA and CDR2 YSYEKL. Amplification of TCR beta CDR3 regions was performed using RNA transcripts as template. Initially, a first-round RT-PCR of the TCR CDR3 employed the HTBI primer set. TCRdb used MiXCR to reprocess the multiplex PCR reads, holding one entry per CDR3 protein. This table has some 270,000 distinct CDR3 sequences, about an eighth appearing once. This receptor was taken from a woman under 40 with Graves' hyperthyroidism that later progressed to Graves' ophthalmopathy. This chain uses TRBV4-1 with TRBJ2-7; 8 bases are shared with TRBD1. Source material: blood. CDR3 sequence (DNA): TGCGCCAGCAGCTCCCGACAGGGGTCCTACGAGCAGTACTTC. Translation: CASSSRQGSYEQYF.